This TCR beta chain was found in a study of beta chain features in type 1 diabetes. Study outcomes and limitations: In all four CD4+ subsets, TCRB CDR3 length was significantly, moderately reduced in type 1 diabetes.

Of the isolated RNA, all was reverse transcribed, and so the sequenced material was expressed TCRB transcripts. Sequencing was performed with immunoSEQ multiplex PCR; in TCRdb, only in-frame clones are kept and a portion is missing. This table holds more than 300,000 clones, around an eighth found once. As to this clone: Its antigen is unidentified.

What was sequenced was naive CD4+ T cells from blood. This clonotype originated in a woman between 18 and 29 years old with type 1 diabetes.

DNA of the CDR3: TGTGCCAGCAGCTCGATTGGTTACCCGGCCGGGTCGACCTACGAGCAGTACTTC. As protein: CASSSIGYPAGSTYEQYF. The chain links TRBV7-9 to TRBJ2-7; no definite D call. The CDR3 has 18 residues. Germline lookup yields CDR1 SEHNR and CDR2 FQNEAQ (reference sequence). With 4 bases removed from V and 2 bases from J, the gap between germline ends came to 24 bases.